The clone carrying this T cell receptor beta chain occurred a few times. Its specificity is unknown. The sample comes from a study of beta chain features in type 1 diabetes. Researchers reported sorting CD4+ naive, central memory, regulatory and stem cell-like memory cells via CD45RO/CCR7/CD25/CD127/CD95/CD27. CDR3 size: 15 residues. J lost 4 bases, V lost 2 bases, and 7 bases had no gene match. CDR1 GTSNPN and CDR2 SVGIG come from the germline V gene (reference sequence). As every portion of the isolated RNA was reverse transcribed, the sequencing read expressed TCRB transcripts. The protocol was immunoSEQ multiplex PCR, while the TCRdb copy is restricted to in-frame clones and leaves out a portion. The sample records hundreds of thousands of clones, 13% being singletons. Findings and limits, study-wide: Equally in patients and controls, shorter templates might have been favored by PCR. The naive, central memory and Treg TCRB repertoires looked more alike in patients than they did in healthy donors. Across all four CD4+ subsets, people with type 1 diabetes showed modestly shorter TCRB CDR3s.

The V and J genes are TRBV30 and TRBJ2-5; 10 bases align to TRBD2. This TCR derives from a man younger than 30 with type 1 diabetes. The sample was naive CD4+ T cells from blood. The CDR3 nucleotides are TGTGCCTGGAGTTACGGACTAGCGGTGGGAGAGACCCAGTACTTC. It specifies CAWSYGLAVGETQYF.